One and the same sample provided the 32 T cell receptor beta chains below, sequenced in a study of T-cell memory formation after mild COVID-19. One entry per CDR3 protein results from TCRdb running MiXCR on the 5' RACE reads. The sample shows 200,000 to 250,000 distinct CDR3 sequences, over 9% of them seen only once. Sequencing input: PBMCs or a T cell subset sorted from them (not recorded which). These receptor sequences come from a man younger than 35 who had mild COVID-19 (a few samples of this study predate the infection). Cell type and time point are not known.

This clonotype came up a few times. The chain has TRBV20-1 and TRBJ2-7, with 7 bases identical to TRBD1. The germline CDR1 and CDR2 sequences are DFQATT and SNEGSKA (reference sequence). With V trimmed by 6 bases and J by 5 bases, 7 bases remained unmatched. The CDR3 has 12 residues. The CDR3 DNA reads TGCAGTGCAATGACAGGGCCCGACGAGCAGTACTTC. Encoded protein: CSAMTGPDEQYF.

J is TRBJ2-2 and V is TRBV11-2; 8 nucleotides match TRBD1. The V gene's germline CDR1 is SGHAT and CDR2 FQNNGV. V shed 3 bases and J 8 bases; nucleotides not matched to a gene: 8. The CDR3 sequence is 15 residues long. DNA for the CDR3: TGTGCCAGCAGCTTGCTGACAGGGGAGTGGGGGGAGCTGTTTTTT. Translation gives CASSLLTGEWGELFF.

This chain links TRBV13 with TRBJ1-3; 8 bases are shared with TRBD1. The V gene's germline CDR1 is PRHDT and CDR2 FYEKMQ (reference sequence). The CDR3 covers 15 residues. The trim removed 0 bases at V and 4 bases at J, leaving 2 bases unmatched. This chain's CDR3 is CASSLGGQDGNTIYF. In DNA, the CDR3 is TGTGCCAGCAGCTTAGGGGGACAGGACGGAAACACCATATATTTT.

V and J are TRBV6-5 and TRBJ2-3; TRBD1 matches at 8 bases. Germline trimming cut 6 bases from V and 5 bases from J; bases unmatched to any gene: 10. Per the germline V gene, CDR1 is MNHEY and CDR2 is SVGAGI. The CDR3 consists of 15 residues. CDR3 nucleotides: TGTGCCAGCAGCGGACAGGGTATCCGGGGAGATACGCAGTATTTT. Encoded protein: CASSGQGIRGDTQYF.

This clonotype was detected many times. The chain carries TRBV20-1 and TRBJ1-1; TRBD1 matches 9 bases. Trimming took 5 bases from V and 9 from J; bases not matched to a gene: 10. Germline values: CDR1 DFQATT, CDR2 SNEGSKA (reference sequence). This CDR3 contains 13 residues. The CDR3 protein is CSAPIPGQGQAFF. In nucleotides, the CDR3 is TGCAGTGCTCCAATTCCGGGACAGGGACAAGCTTTCTTT.

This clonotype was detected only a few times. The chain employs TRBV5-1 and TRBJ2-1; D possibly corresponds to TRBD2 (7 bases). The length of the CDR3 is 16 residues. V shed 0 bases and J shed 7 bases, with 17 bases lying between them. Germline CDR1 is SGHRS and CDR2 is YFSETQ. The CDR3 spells CASSLDGGRVWNEQFF. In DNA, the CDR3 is TGCGCCAGCAGCTTGGACGGGGGGCGCGTGTGGAATGAGCAGTTCTTC.

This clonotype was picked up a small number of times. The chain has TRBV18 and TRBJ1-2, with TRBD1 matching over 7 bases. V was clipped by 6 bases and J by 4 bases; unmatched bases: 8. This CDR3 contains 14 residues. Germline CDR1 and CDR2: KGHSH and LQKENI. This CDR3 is CASSPQGDSYGYTF. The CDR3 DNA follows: TGTGCCAGCTCTCCCCAGGGGGATTCCTATGGCTACACCTTC.

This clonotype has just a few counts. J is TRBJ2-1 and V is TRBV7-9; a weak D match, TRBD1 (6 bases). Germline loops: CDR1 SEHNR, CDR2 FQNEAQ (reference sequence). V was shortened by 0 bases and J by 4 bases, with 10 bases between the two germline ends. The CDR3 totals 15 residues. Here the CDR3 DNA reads TGTGCCAGCAGCTTAGCCCAGGGGATATACAATGAGCAGTTCTTC. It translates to CASSLAQGIYNEQFF.

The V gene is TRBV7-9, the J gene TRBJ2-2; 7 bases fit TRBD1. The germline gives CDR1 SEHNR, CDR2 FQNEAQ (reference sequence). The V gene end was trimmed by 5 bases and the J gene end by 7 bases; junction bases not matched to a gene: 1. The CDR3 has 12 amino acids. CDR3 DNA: TGTGCCAGCAGCGGGACAGACGGGGAGCTGTTTTTT. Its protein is CASSGTDGELFF. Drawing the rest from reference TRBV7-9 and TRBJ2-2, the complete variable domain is DTGVSQNPRHKITKRGQNVTFRCDPISEHNRLYWYRQTLGQGPEFLTYFQNEAQLEKSRLLSDRFSAERPKGSFSTLEIQRTEQGDSAMYLCASSGTDGELFFGEGSRLTVL.

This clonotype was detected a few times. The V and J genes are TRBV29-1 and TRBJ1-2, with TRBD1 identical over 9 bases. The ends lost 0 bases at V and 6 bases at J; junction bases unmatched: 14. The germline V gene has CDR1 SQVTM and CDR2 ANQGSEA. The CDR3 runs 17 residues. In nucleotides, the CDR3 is TGCAGCGTTGAAGATCTGGGAACAGGGGGCCTCGTGCATGGCTACACCTTC. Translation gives CSVEDLGTGGLVHGYTF.

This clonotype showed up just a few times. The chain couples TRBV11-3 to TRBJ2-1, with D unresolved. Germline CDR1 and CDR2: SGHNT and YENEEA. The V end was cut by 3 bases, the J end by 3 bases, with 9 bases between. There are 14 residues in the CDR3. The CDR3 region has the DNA TGTGCCAGCAGCTTGGGAAATCTCTACAATGAGCAGTTCTTC. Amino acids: CASSLGNLYNEQFF.

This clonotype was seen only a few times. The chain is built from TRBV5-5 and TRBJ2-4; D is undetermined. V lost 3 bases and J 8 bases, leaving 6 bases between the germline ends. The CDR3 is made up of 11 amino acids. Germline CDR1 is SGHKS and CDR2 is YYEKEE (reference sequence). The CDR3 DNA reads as TGTGCCAGCAGCTCGCCGCACATTCAGTACTTC. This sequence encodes CASSSPHIQYF.

The CDR3 is CASSHRQAYEQYV. Written as DNA, the CDR3 is TGTGCCAGCAGTCACAGACAAGCCTACGAGCAGTACGTC. The V and J genes are TRBV28 and TRBJ2-7; no clear D. V lost 5 bases and J lost 2, with 10 bases in between. Germline assignment: CDR1 MDHEN and CDR2 SYDVKM. This CDR3 is built from 13 residues.

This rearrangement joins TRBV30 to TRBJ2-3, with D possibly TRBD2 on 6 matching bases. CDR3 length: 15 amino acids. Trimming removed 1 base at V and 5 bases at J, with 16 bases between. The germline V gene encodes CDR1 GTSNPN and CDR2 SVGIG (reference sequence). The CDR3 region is CAWSAPGLYQDTQYF. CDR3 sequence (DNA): TGTGCCTGGAGTGCTCCGGGACTTTATCAAGATACGCAGTATTTT. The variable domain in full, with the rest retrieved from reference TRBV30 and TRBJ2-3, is SQTIHQWPATLVQPVGSPLSLECTVEGTSNPNLYWYRQAAGRGLQLLFYSVGIGQISSEVPQNLSASRPQDRQFILSSKKLLLSDSGFYLCAWSAPGLYQDTQYFGPGTRLTVL.

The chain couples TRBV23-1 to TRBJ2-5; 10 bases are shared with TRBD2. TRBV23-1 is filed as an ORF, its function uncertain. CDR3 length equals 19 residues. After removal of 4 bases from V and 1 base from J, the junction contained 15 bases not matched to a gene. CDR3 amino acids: CASSRPKADLAGGQETQYF. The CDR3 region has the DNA TGCGCCAGCAGTCGACCAAAAGCGGACTTAGCGGGGGGCCAAGAGACCCAGTACTTC.

The CDR3 DNA reads TGTGCCAGCTCATTCCAAGACACCGACTATGGCTACACCTTC. Translated, it gives CASSFQDTDYGYTF. The rearrangement joins TRBV18 to TRBJ1-2; D gene unclear. The V end was cut by 5 bases, the J end by 3 bases, with 13 bases between. The V gene's germline CDR1 is KGHSH and CDR2 LQKENI. The CDR3 extends over 14 amino acids. The full variable domain, in which reference TRBV18 and TRBJ1-2 provide the parts outside the CDR3, is NAGVMQNPRHLVRRRGQEARLRCSPMKGHSHVYWYRQLPEEGLKFMVYLQKENIIDESGMPKERFSAEFPKEGPSILRIQQVVRGDSAAYFCASSFQDTDYGYTFGSGTRLTVV.

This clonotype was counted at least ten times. The CDR3 loop is CASSGFGGEGSPTDTQYF. CDR3 bases: TGTGCCAGCAGCGGGTTTGGTGGGGAGGGATCACCCACAGATACGCAGTATTTT. This chain connects TRBV3-1 to TRBJ2-3, with 7 bases that match TRBD2. Germline CDR1 is LGHDT and CDR2 is YNNKEL (reference sequence). The CDR3 spans 18 residues. After removal of 5 bases from V and 2 bases from J, the junction contained 16 bases not matched to a gene.

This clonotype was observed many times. In DNA, the CDR3 is TGCAGTGCTCCTAGATTGGGGCGCTGGGATACTGAAGCTTTCTTT. This translates into CSAPRLGRWDTEAFF. This chain links TRBV20-1 with TRBJ1-1, with a weak D call TRBD1 (5 bases). Per the germline V gene, CDR1 is DFQATT and CDR2 is SNEGSKA (reference sequence). V was cut by 5 bases and J by 5 bases, with 21 bases left in between. The CDR3 runs to 15 residues.

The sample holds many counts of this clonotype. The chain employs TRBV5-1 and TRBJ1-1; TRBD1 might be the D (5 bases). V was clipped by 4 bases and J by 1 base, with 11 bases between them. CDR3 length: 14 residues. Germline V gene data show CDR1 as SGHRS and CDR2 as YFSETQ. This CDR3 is CASSGSTENTEAFF. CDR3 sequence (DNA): TGCGCCAGCAGCGGATCGACAGAGAACACTGAAGCTTTCTTT. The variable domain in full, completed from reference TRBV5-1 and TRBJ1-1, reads KAGVTQTPRYLIKTRGQQVTLSCSPISGHRSVSWYQQTPGQGLQFLFEYFSETQRNKGNFPGRFSGRQFSNSRSEMNVSTLELGDSALYLCASSGSTENTEAFFGQGTRLTVV.

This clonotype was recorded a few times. The CDR3 sequence: CSARDRGAKNIQYF. The CDR3 region has the DNA TGCAGTGCTAGGGACAGGGGAGCCAAAAACATTCAGTACTTC. This rearrangement joins TRBV20-1 to TRBJ2-4, with 9 bases lining up with TRBD1. Looked up from germline, CDR1 is DFQATT and CDR2 is SNEGSKA (reference sequence). This CDR3 has 14 residues. V lost 3 bases and J lost 0; bases outside the gene matches: 0.

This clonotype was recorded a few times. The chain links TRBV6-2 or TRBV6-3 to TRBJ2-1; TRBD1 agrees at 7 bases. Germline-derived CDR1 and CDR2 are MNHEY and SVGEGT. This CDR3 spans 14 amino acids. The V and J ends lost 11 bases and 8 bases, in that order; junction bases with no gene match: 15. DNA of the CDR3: TGTGCCGGCGCCTACAGGGGAGAGGTAGATGAGCAGTTCTTC. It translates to CAGAYRGEVDEQFF.

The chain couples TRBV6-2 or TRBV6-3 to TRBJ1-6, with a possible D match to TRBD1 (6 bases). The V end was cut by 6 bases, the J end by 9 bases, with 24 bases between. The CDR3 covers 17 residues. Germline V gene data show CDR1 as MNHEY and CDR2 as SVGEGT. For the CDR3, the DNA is TGTGCCAGCAGCGTGTCCAGGGACGGTCGGGGGCTTTCACCCCTCCACTTT. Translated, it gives CASSVSRDGRGLSPLHF.

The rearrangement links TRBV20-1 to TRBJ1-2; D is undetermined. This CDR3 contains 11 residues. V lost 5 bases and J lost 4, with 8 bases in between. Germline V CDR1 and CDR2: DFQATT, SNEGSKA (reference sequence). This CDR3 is CSAGAGYGYTF. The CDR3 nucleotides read TGCAGTGCTGGAGCGGGCTATGGCTACACCTTC.

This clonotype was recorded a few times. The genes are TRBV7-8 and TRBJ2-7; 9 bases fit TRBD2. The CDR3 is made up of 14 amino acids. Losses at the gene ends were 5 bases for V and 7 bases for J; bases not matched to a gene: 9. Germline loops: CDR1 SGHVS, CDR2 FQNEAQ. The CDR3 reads CASSPERGAWEQYF. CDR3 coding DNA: TGTGCCAGCAGCCCGGAGCGGGGGGCTTGGGAGCAGTACTTC.

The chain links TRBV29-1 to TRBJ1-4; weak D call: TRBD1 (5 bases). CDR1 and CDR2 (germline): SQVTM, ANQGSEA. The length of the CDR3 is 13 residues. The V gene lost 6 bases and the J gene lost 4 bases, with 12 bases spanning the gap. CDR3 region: CSVGGDGNEKLFF. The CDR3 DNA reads TGCAGCGTGGGGGGAGACGGTAATGAAAAACTGTTTTTT.

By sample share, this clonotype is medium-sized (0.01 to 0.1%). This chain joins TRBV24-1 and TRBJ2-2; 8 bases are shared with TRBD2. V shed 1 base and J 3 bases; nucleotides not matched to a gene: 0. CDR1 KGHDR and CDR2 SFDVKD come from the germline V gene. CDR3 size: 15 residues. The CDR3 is CATSDLAGDTGELFF. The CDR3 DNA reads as TGTGCCACCAGTGATTTAGCGGGGGACACCGGGGAGCTGTTTTTT.

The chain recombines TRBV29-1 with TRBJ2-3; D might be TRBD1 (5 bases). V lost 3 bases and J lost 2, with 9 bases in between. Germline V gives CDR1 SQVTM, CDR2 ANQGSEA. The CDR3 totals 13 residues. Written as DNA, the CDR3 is TGCAGCGTTGAGGGCAGGGCCACAGATACGCAGTATTTT. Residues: CSVEGRATDTQYF.

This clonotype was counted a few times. For the CDR3, the DNA is TGCGCCAGCAGCCCCCCCTCTCAGGGACGGAGTGTTCGAGCCCTCCACTTT. This sequence encodes CASSPPSQGRSVRALHF. The V and J genes are TRBV5-1 and TRBJ1-6; a weak D match, TRBD1 (5 bases). The CDR3 spans 17 residues. The germline V gene encodes CDR1 SGHRS and CDR2 YFSETQ. Trimming pared 4 bases from V and 14 bases from J, leaving 28 bases between.

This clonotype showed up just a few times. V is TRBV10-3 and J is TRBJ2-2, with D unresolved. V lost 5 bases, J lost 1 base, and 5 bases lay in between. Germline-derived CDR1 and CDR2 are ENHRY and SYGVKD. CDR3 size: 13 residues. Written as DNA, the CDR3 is TGTGCCATCAGTTTCAGGAACACCGGGGAGCTGTTTTTT. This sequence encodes CAISFRNTGELFF.

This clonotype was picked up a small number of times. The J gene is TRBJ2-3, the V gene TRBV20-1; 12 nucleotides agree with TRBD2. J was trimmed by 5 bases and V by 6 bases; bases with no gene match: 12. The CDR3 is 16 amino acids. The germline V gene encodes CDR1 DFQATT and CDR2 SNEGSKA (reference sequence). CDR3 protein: CSAQSPSGGVGDTQYF. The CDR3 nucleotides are TGCAGTGCCCAATCCCCTAGCGGGGGGGTAGGAGATACGCAGTATTTT.

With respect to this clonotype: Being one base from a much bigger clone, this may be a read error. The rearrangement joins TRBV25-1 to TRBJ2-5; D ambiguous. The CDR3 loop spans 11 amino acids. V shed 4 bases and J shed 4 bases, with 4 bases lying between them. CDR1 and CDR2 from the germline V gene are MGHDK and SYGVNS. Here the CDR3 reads CASSGTETQYF. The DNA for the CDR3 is TGTGCCAGCAGTGGGACAGAGACCCAGTACTTC.

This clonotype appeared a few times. This CDR3 is CATSRDWRGGYTF. The CDR3 DNA follows: TGTGCCACCAGCAGAGATTGGCGGGGTGGCTACACCTTC. This chain uses TRBV15 with TRBJ1-2; no firm D call. This CDR3 region has 13 residues. The germline CDR1 and CDR2 sequences are LNHNV and YYDKDF (reference sequence). V was clipped by 0 bases and J by 7 bases, with 9 bases between them.